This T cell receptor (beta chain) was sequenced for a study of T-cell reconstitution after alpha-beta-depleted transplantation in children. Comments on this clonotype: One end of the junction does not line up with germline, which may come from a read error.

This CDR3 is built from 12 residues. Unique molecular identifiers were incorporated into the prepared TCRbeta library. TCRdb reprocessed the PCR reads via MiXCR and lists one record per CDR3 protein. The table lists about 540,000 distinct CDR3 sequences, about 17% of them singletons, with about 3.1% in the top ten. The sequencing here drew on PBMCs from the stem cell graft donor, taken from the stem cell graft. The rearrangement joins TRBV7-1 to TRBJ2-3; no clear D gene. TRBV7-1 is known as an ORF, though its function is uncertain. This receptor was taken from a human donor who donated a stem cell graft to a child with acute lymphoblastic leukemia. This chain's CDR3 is CASSTAPDTQYF. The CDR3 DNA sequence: TGTGCCAGCAGCACAGCCCCAGATACGCAGTATTTT.